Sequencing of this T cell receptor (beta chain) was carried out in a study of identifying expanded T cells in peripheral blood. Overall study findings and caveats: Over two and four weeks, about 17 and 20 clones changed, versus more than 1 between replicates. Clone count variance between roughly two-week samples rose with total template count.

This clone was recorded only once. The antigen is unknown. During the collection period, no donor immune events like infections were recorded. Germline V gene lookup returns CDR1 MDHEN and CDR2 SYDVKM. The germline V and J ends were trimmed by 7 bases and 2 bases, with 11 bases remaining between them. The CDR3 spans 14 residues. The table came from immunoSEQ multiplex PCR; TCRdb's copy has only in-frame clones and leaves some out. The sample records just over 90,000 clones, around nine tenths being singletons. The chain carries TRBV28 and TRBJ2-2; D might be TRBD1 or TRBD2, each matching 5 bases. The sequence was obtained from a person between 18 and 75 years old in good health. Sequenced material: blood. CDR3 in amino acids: CASKPGSNTGELFF. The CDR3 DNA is TGTGCCAGCAAGCCAGGGAGTAACACCGGGGAGCTGTTTTTT. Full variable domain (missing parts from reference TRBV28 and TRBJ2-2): DVKVTQSSRYLVKRTGEKVFLECVQDMDHENMFWYRQDPGLGLRLIYFSYDVKMKEKGDIPEGYSVSREKKERFSLILESASTNQTSMYLCASKPGSNTGELFFGEGSRLTVL.